Listed below are T cell receptor beta chains from one sample, sequenced in a study of T cells after yellow fever vaccination. In TCRdb, the 5' RACE reads were re-called with MiXCR into one record per CDR3 protein. The table has fewer than 650,000 distinct CDR3 sequences, around a fifth seen once; the top ten hold about a sixth. This material consisted of PBMCs, taken about 20 days after the first yellow fever vaccination. The receptors originated from a young man who received the YFV17D yellow fever vaccine. CDR3s include the opening cysteine and the closing phenylalanine or tryptophan. A D gene is named only where the DNA matches it firmly. A clone size is listed for some rows: how often the clone was seen (once, few, many), or a class if it is expanded.

clone_size: few
cdr3_length: 14
v_call: TRBV28
d_call: -
j_call: TRBJ1-2
cdr3_nt: TGTGCCAGCTCTCGCACCGGACCTAACTATGGCTACACCTTC
cdr3_aa: CASSRTGPNYGYTF

clone_size: many
cdr3_length: 14
v_call: TRBV18
d_call: -
j_call: TRBJ2-1
cdr3_nt: TGTGCCAGCTCACCGGCAGGGTCCTACAATGAGCAGTTCTTC
cdr3_aa: CASSPAGSYNEQFF

clone_size: -
cdr3_length: 15
v_call: TRBV20-1
d_call: TRBD2
j_call: TRBJ2-1
cdr3_nt: TGCAGTGCCCCTAAATTTGGGACTAGCGGAAATGAGCAGTTCTTC
cdr3_aa: CSAPKFGTSGNEQFF

clone_size: few
cdr3_length: 18
v_call: TRBV5-6
d_call: TRBD1
j_call: TRBJ2-3
cdr3_nt: TGTGCCAGCAGCTTCACCGGGCTCGGACAGGTGGTCGCAGATACGCAGTATTTT
cdr3_aa: CASSFTGLGQVVADTQYF

clone_size: -
cdr3_length: 12
v_call: TRBV29-1
d_call: -
j_call: TRBJ1-1
cdr3_nt: TGCAGCGTCCACACAGGGTTCACTGAAGCTTTCTTT
cdr3_aa: CSVHTGFTEAFF

clone_size: few
cdr3_length: 14
v_call: TRBV19
d_call: -
j_call: TRBJ2-6
cdr3_nt: TGTGCCAGTAGTATCTGGAGGGAAACCAACGTCCTGACTTTC
cdr3_aa: CASSIWRETNVLTF

clone_size: -
cdr3_length: 13
v_call: TRBV5-1
d_call: -
j_call: TRBJ2-5
cdr3_nt: TGCGCCAGCTTGGGACGGAGGCAAGAGACCCAGTACTTC
cdr3_aa: CASLGRRQETQYF

clone_size: -
cdr3_length: 14
v_call: TRBV7-2
d_call: -
j_call: TRBJ2-1
cdr3_nt: TGTGCCAGCAGCTTGCCGGCCGAGGCCTATGAGCAGTTCTTC
cdr3_aa: CASSLPAEAYEQFF

clone_size: few
cdr3_length: 15
v_call: TRBV7-9
d_call: -
j_call: TRBJ2-3
cdr3_nt: TGTGCCAGCAGCACCTATGCGGGAAGGGTAGATACGCAGTATTTT
cdr3_aa: CASSTYAGRVDTQYF

clone_size: few
cdr3_length: 16
v_call: TRBV3-1
d_call: -
j_call: TRBJ2-2
cdr3_nt: TGTGCCAGCACCCCCAGTAAAACAGCCGACACCGGGGAGCTGTTTTTT
cdr3_aa: CASTPSKTADTGELFF

clone_size: few
cdr3_length: 16
v_call: TRBV6-2/TRBV6-3
d_call: TRBD2
j_call: TRBJ2-3
cdr3_nt: TGTGCCAGCAGCAAATGGACTAGCGGGGGTGCAGATACGCAGTATTTT
cdr3_aa: CASSKWTSGGADTQYF

clone_size: many
cdr3_length: 12
v_call: TRBV6-1
d_call: TRBD1
j_call: TRBJ2-7
cdr3_nt: TGTGCCAGCCTCCTACAGGGGAACGAGCAGTACTTC
cdr3_aa: CASLLQGNEQYF

clone_size: -
cdr3_length: 13
v_call: TRBV4-3
d_call: TRBD1
j_call: TRBJ2-7
cdr3_nt: TGCGCCAGCAGCCCGATCTCAGGGGGCGAGCAGTACTTC
cdr3_aa: CASSPISGGEQYF

clone_size: many
cdr3_length: 16
v_call: TRBV2
d_call: -
j_call: TRBJ2-1
cdr3_nt: TGTGCCAGCAGCAACGTGGCAGGTATTTCCTACAATGAGCAGTTCTTC
cdr3_aa: CASSNVAGISYNEQFF

clone_size: many
cdr3_length: 11
v_call: TRBV5-4
d_call: -
j_call: TRBJ2-7
cdr3_nt: TGTGCCAGCAGCTTGCGAGGAGAGCAGTACTTC
cdr3_aa: CASSLRGEQYF

clone_size: once
cdr3_length: 18
v_call: TRBV5-1
d_call: -
j_call: TRBJ2-6
cdr3_nt: TGCGCCAGCAGCTTGGTGGGAGGGGGGAGACCTGGGGCCAACGTCCTGACTTTC
cdr3_aa: CASSLVGGGRPGANVLTF

clone_size: -
cdr3_length: 15
v_call: TRBV6-2/TRBV6-3
d_call: TRBD1
j_call: TRBJ1-5
cdr3_nt: TGTGCCAGCAGTCGGGACAGAAGCGGCAATCAGCCCCAGCATTTT
cdr3_aa: CASSRDRSGNQPQHF

clone_size: -
cdr3_length: 11
v_call: TRBV20-1
d_call: -
j_call: TRBJ1-1
cdr3_nt: TGCAGTGCTAGATTGCGCACTGAAGCTTTCTTT
cdr3_aa: CSARLRTEAFF

clone_size: many
cdr3_length: 15
v_call: TRBV11-2
d_call: -
j_call: TRBJ2-1
cdr3_nt: TGTGCCAGCAGCTTTCACACCCTCTCACGAAATGAGCAGTTCTTC
cdr3_aa: CASSFHTLSRNEQFF

clone_size: -
cdr3_length: 12
v_call: TRBV19
d_call: -
j_call: TRBJ1-1
cdr3_nt: TGTGCCAGCGAAAGTCCCTTCACTGAAGCTTTCTTT
cdr3_aa: CASESPFTEAFF

clone_size: many
cdr3_length: 16
v_call: TRBV12-3/TRBV12-4
d_call: TRBD2
j_call: TRBJ2-7
cdr3_nt: TGTGCCAGCAGTAGGACTAGCGGGGTTCTTACCTACGAGCAGTACTTC
cdr3_aa: CASSRTSGVLTYEQYF

clone_size: -
cdr3_length: 17
v_call: TRBV6-2/TRBV6-3
d_call: TRBD2
j_call: TRBJ2-3
cdr3_nt: TGTGCCAGCAGTTACTCACTGGCCGGGGGGGTAGCAGATACGCAGTATTTT
cdr3_aa: CASSYSLAGGVADTQYF

clone_size: -
cdr3_length: 14
v_call: TRBV25-1
d_call: -
j_call: TRBJ1-1
cdr3_nt: TGTGCCAGCAGCCTTCATCCAGACGGCGATGAAGCTTTCTTT
cdr3_aa: CASSLHPDGDEAFF

clone_size: many
cdr3_length: 13
v_call: TRBV25-1
d_call: -
j_call: TRBJ2-5
cdr3_nt: TGTGCCAGCAGTGAATGGAGAGAAGAGACCCAGTACTTC
cdr3_aa: CASSEWREETQYF

clone_size: -
cdr3_length: 16
v_call: TRBV12-3/TRBV12-4
d_call: -
j_call: TRBJ2-1
cdr3_nt: TGTGCCAGCAGATCCTATCTCCGGGACCGAAACAATGAGCAGTTCTTC
cdr3_aa: CASRSYLRDRNNEQFF

clone_size: few
cdr3_length: 13
v_call: TRBV19
d_call: -
j_call: TRBJ1-1
cdr3_nt: TGTGCCAGTAGTTGGGTGGCGAACACTGAAGCTTTCTTT
cdr3_aa: CASSWVANTEAFF

clone_size: few
cdr3_length: 14
v_call: TRBV24-1
d_call: TRBD1
j_call: TRBJ2-7
cdr3_nt: TGTGCCACCAGTGATGGGACAGGGGCTAACGAGCAGTACTTC
cdr3_aa: CATSDGTGANEQYF

clone_size: few
cdr3_length: 13
v_call: TRBV19
d_call: -
j_call: TRBJ2-1
cdr3_nt: TGTGCCAGTAGCCCCCAGGGGGGGGGGGAGCAGTTCTTC
cdr3_aa: CASSPQGGGEQFF

clone_size: -
cdr3_length: 12
v_call: TRBV18
d_call: -
j_call: TRBJ2-3
cdr3_nt: TGTGCCAGCTCACCACCAATAGATACGCAGTATTTT
cdr3_aa: CASSPPIDTQYF

clone_size: few
cdr3_length: 10
v_call: TRBV6-1
d_call: TRBD1
j_call: TRBJ2-4
cdr3_nt: TGTGCCAGCAGTGAGGACAGGGAGGACTTC
cdr3_aa: CASSEDREDF

clone_size: few
cdr3_length: 15
v_call: TRBV5-4
d_call: -
j_call: TRBJ2-5
cdr3_nt: TGTGCCAGCAGCTCGATGACACGGAAGACAGAGACCCAGTACTTC
cdr3_aa: CASSSMTRKTETQYF

clone_size: once
cdr3_length: 16
v_call: TRBV5-6
d_call: TRBD2
j_call: TRBJ2-1
cdr3_nt: TGTGCCAGCAGCTTGCTGGGGACTAGCGAGGGCAATGAGCAGTTCTTC
cdr3_aa: CASSLLGTSEGNEQFF

clone_size: -
cdr3_length: 13
v_call: TRBV6-1
d_call: -
j_call: TRBJ1-3
cdr3_nt: TGTGCCAGCGGTGAAAACTCTGGAAACACCATATATTTT
cdr3_aa: CASGENSGNTIYF

clone_size: few
cdr3_length: 13
v_call: TRBV7-9
d_call: -
j_call: TRBJ2-3
cdr3_nt: TGTGCCATCCAGGGGGGGGGCACAGATACGCAGTATTTT
cdr3_aa: CAIQGGGTDTQYF

clone_size: few
cdr3_length: 14
v_call: TRBV5-5
d_call: -
j_call: TRBJ2-7
cdr3_nt: TGTGCCAGCAGCTTCTCCCAGGGTGGGAACGAGCAGTACTTC
cdr3_aa: CASSFSQGGNEQYF

clone_size: -
cdr3_length: 13
v_call: TRBV20-1
d_call: -
j_call: TRBJ1-1
cdr3_nt: TGCAGTCCCATGGGGACGGCAAACACTGAAGCTTTCTTT
cdr3_aa: CSPMGTANTEAFF

clone_size: few
cdr3_length: 11
v_call: TRBV7-9
d_call: -
j_call: TRBJ1-2
cdr3_nt: TGTGCCAGCAGCTTAGATCTCGGCTACACCTTC
cdr3_aa: CASSLDLGYTF

clone_size: -
cdr3_length: 15
v_call: TRBV6-2/TRBV6-3
d_call: TRBD1
j_call: TRBJ2-7
cdr3_nt: TGTGCCAGCAGGTCGGTGCAGGGGGCGTCCTACGAGCAGTACTTC
cdr3_aa: CASRSVQGASYEQYF

clone_size: -
cdr3_length: 15
v_call: TRBV5-4
d_call: TRBD1
j_call: TRBJ1-2
cdr3_nt: TGTGCCAGCAGCTGGCCGGGACAGGGGGTGCATGGCTACACCTTC
cdr3_aa: CASSWPGQGVHGYTF

clone_size: -
cdr3_length: 16
v_call: TRBV11-2
d_call: TRBD1
j_call: TRBJ2-2
cdr3_nt: TGTGCCAGCAGCCCCGGGACAGGATTTTTTTCCGGGGAGCTGTTTTTT
cdr3_aa: CASSPGTGFFSGELFF

clone_size: few
cdr3_length: 14
v_call: TRBV29-1
d_call: -
j_call: TRBJ2-2
cdr3_nt: TGCAGCGTAGCAGGGGTTCTGGGCACCGGGGAGCTGTTTTTT
cdr3_aa: CSVAGVLGTGELFF

clone_size: -
cdr3_length: 17
v_call: TRBV7-8
d_call: -
j_call: TRBJ2-1
cdr3_nt: TGTGCCAGCAGCCCTGAGATGGGTTCGGGGGCCTACAATGAGCAGTTCTTC
cdr3_aa: CASSPEMGSGAYNEQFF

clone_size: -
cdr3_length: 15
v_call: TRBV11-1
d_call: TRBD2
j_call: TRBJ2-5
cdr3_nt: TGTGCCAGCAGCTGGTCGGCGGGGGGGCTCGAGACCCAGTACTTC
cdr3_aa: CASSWSAGGLETQYF

clone_size: few
cdr3_length: 14
v_call: TRBV24-1
d_call: -
j_call: TRBJ2-5
cdr3_nt: TGTGCCACCAGTGATTTGTACAGTCAAGAGACCCAGTACTTC
cdr3_aa: CATSDLYSQETQYF

clone_size: many
cdr3_length: 16
v_call: TRBV7-2
d_call: TRBD1
j_call: TRBJ1-5
cdr3_nt: TGTGCCAGCAGCTTTATGACAGGGGGAAGCAATCAGCCCCAGCATTTT
cdr3_aa: CASSFMTGGSNQPQHF

clone_size: few
cdr3_length: 14
v_call: TRBV6-5
d_call: -
j_call: TRBJ2-2
cdr3_nt: TGTGCCAGCAGTTACTCGGCCAACGCCCGGGAGCTGTTTTTT
cdr3_aa: CASSYSANARELFF

clone_size: -
cdr3_length: 16
v_call: TRBV12-3/TRBV12-4
d_call: -
j_call: TRBJ1-4
cdr3_nt: TGTGCCAGCAGTTTTGGAGGAAACTCACGAAATGAAAAACTGTTTTTT
cdr3_aa: CASSFGGNSRNEKLFF

clone_size: few
cdr3_length: 15
v_call: TRBV5-1
d_call: -
j_call: TRBJ2-3
cdr3_nt: TGCGCCAGCAGCCCAGGGGCTGGGGGTACAGATACGCAGTATTTT
cdr3_aa: CASSPGAGGTDTQYF

clone_size: -
cdr3_length: 13
v_call: TRBV4-3
d_call: -
j_call: TRBJ1-2
cdr3_nt: TGCGCCAGCAGCCAAGGGGGGAGCTATGGCTACACCTTC
cdr3_aa: CASSQGGSYGYTF

clone_size: once
cdr3_length: 15
v_call: TRBV4-3
d_call: TRBD1
j_call: TRBJ1-2
cdr3_nt: TGCGCCAGCAGCCAACGGACAGGAAGAGTAGATGGCTACACCTTC
cdr3_aa: CASSQRTGRVDGYTF

clone_size: -
cdr3_length: 17
v_call: TRBV7-2
d_call: TRBD1
j_call: TRBJ2-3
cdr3_nt: TGTGCCAGCAGCCACCCACGAGGGACAGGGTGGGCAGATACGCAGTATTTT
cdr3_aa: CASSHPRGTGWADTQYF

clone_size: -
cdr3_length: 18
v_call: TRBV11-1
d_call: -
j_call: TRBJ2-4
cdr3_nt: TGTGCCAGCAGCTCTAACCCCAGGGAATTTCTAGCCAAAAACATTCAGTACTTC
cdr3_aa: CASSSNPREFLAKNIQYF

clone_size: few
cdr3_length: 14
v_call: TRBV9
d_call: -
j_call: TRBJ1-6
cdr3_nt: TGTGCCAGCAGCTTAACAGGGAGGGATTCACCCCTCCACTTT
cdr3_aa: CASSLTGRDSPLHF

clone_size: -
cdr3_length: 16
v_call: TRBV15
d_call: TRBD2
j_call: TRBJ2-1
cdr3_nt: TGTGCCACCAGCAGGGATACTGGGCGGGGGGGCCATGAGCAGTTCTTC
cdr3_aa: CATSRDTGRGGHEQFF